The 4 T cell receptor beta chains listed next were all sequenced from one sample in a study of blood T cell repertoires in COVID-19. Method: immunoSEQ multiplex PCR; TCRdb's copy keeps in-frame clones and lacks some. The repertoire consists of 300,000 to 400,000 clones, with 65% to 90% occurring once and the leading ten covering roughly 4.2%. Material for sequencing was PBMCs or T cells enriched from blood (not recorded which). These receptors all come from a middle-aged woman with acute COVID-19.

The rearrangement uses TRBV4-3 and TRBJ1-6; 7 nucleotides match TRBD1. The CDR3 spans 16 residues. Per the germline V gene, CDR1 is LGHNA and CDR2 is YSLEER. Losses at the gene ends were 4 bases for V and 3 bases for J; bases not matched to a gene: 6. The DNA of the CDR3 is TGCGCCAGCAGCCTCCAATGGGACAGCTATAATTCACCCCTCCACTTT. It encodes CASSLQWDSYNSPLHF.

This clone was picked up a small number of times. The chain has TRBV5-1 and TRBJ1-3, with D perhaps TRBD1 (5 bases). V was shortened by 4 bases and J by 0 bases, with 11 bases between the two germline ends. The CDR3 totals 15 residues. CDR1 SGHRS and CDR2 YFSETQ come from the germline V gene. This chain's CDR3 is CASSMDGHSGNTIYF. The CDR3 bases are TGCGCCAGCAGCATGGACGGACACTCTGGAAACACCATATATTTT.

The chain combines TRBV7-3 with TRBJ1-1; D gene unclear. The CDR3 runs 14 residues. Per the germline V gene, CDR1 is SGHTA and CDR2 is FQGTGA. The ends were cut back, 2 bases at V and 1 base at J, with 8 bases in the middle. The CDR3 is CASSLRAANTEAFF. For the CDR3, the DNA is TGTGCCAGCAGCTTACGTGCGGCGAACACTGAAGCTTTCTTT.

This chain connects TRBV7-2 to TRBJ2-1; 7 bases fit TRBD2. Germline-derived CDR1 and CDR2 are SGHTA and FQGNSA. V shed 2 bases and J 0 bases; nucleotides not matched to a gene: 7. The CDR3 runs 17 residues. The chain's CDR3 is CASSLMVGGSSYNEQFF. The CDR3 nucleotides read TGTGCCAGCAGCTTAATGGTGGGCGGGAGCTCCTACAATGAGCAGTTCTTC. The variable domain in full, completed from reference TRBV7-2 and TRBJ2-1, reads GAGVSQSPSNKVTEKGKDVELRCDPISGHTALYWYRQSLGQGLEFLIYFQGNSAPDKSGLPSDRFSAERTGGSVSTLTIQRTQQEDSAVYLCASSLMVGGSSYNEQFFGPGTRLTVL.